Following are 30 T cell receptor beta chains from one sample sequenced in a study of tumor-infiltrating lymphocytes in localized non-small cell lung cancer. Assay: immunoSEQ multiplex PCR; the TCRdb copy retains only in-frame clones and omits some. Of 20,000 to 25,000 clones in the sample, approximately 71% were seen once. Sequencing was carried out using lung tumor tissue. All receptors derive from a human donor with non-small cell lung cancer.

The chain combines TRBV18 with TRBJ2-1; D uncertain. V lost 3 bases to trimming and J lost 5 bases, with 8 bases between them. Germline lookup yields CDR1 KGHSH and CDR2 LQKENI. The CDR3 has 13 residues. CDR3 DNA sequence: TGTGCCAGCTCACCTAGTAAGGACAATGAGCAGTTCTTC. Its translation is CASSPSKDNEQFF.

The chain employs TRBV29-1 and TRBJ2-7; TRBD1 might be the D (7 bases). Germline CDR1 is SQVTM and CDR2 is ANQGSEA. This CDR3 region has 12 residues. The germline V and J ends were trimmed by 6 bases and 6 bases, with 15 bases remaining between them. The CDR3 here is CSVARQGGEQYF. In DNA form, the CDR3 reads TGCAGCGTCGCCCGACAGGGAGGCGAGCAGTACTTC.

The V gene is TRBV30, the J gene TRBJ1-1; D gene uncertain. CDR1 is GTSNPN and CDR2 is SVGIG in the germline V gene (reference sequence). This CDR3 spans 15 amino acids. V dropped 1 base and J dropped 3 bases, with 15 bases sitting between them. The CDR3 loop is CAWSGNSLGDTEAFF. The CDR3, as DNA: TGTGCCTGGAGTGGAAACAGCCTTGGGGACACTGAAGCTTTCTTT.

The J gene is TRBJ1-1, the V gene TRBV18; TRBD1 is a possible D gene (5 bases). There are 15 residues in the CDR3. V was cut by 0 bases and J by 4 bases, with 12 bases left in between. Per germline, CDR1 KGHSH and CDR2 LQKENI. The CDR3 here is CASSPPSQGGTEAFF. The CDR3 DNA reads as TGTGCCAGCTCACCACCGAGCCAGGGAGGCACTGAAGCTTTCTTT.

J is TRBJ2-1 and V is TRBV9; TRBD2 aligns across 12 bases. J lost 1 base, V lost 4 bases, and 3 bases had no gene match. The germline CDR1 and CDR2 sequences are SGDLS and YYNGEE. The CDR3 is made up of 16 amino acids. In nucleotides, the CDR3 is TGTGCCAGCAGCCTGCTAGCGGGAGGGTCCTACAATGAGCAGTTCTTC. Amino acid sequence: CASSLLAGGSYNEQFF. Drawing the rest from reference TRBV9 and TRBJ2-1, the complete variable domain is DSGVTQTPKHLITATGQRVTLRCSPRSGDLSVYWYQQSLDQGLQFLIQYYNGEERAKGNILERFSAQQFPDLHSELNLSSLELGDSALYFCASSLLAGGSYNEQFFGPGTRLTVL.

Only one count was recorded for this clone. The V and J genes are TRBV6-1 and TRBJ1-5; tentative D call: TRBD1 (5 bases). This CDR3 region has 15 residues. CDR1 is MNHNS, CDR2 SASEGT, per germline. Trimming took off 2 bases at V and 3 bases at J, with 11 bases between the two ends. CDR3 nucleotides: TGTGCCAGCAGTGAACAGGGAGGGACCAATCAGCCCCAGCATTTT. Encoded protein: CASSEQGGTNQPQHF.

The DNA for the CDR3 is TGCGCCAGCAGACTAGCGGGAGTAGAGACCCAGTACTTC. It yields the protein CASRLAGVETQYF. V usage is TRBV10-1 and J usage is TRBJ2-5; 11 bases fit TRBD2. This CDR3 spans 13 amino acids. Germline CDR1 WNHNN, CDR2 SYGVQD (reference sequence). J was trimmed by 4 bases and V by 6 bases; bases with no gene match: 1.

The chain carries TRBV19 and TRBJ1-5; no clear D. Per germline, CDR1 LNHDA and CDR2 SQIVND (reference sequence). Between the trimmed V and J ends, which lost 10 bases and 0 bases, there was a span of 10 bases. The CDR3 is made up of 13 amino acids. The CDR3 protein is CATRDLSNQPQHF. Here the CDR3 DNA reads TGTGCCACCCGAGATCTTAGCAATCAGCCCCAGCATTTT.

This chain links TRBV5-1 with TRBJ1-1, with TRBD1 matching 7 bases. Germline-derived CDR1 and CDR2 are SGHRS and YFSETQ. With V trimmed by 3 bases and J by 5 bases, 7 bases remained unmatched. The CDR3 loop spans 14 amino acids. DNA for the CDR3: TGCGCCAGCAGCTATACAGGGGTGGGTACTGAAGCTTTCTTT. It translates to CASSYTGVGTEAFF.

The chain combines TRBV30 with TRBJ1-5; tentatively, D is TRBD1 (5 bases). V shed 1 base and J shed 5 bases, with 15 bases lying between them. CDR1 and CDR2 (germline): GTSNPN, SVGIG (reference sequence). The CDR3 is 15 amino acids. CDR3: CAWSALDSLDQPQHF. The CDR3 coding sequence is TGTGCCTGGAGTGCCCTCGACAGTTTAGATCAGCCCCAGCATTTT.

This clone appeared a few times. The chain is built from TRBV5-4 and TRBJ1-1; 7 bases align to TRBD1. J was trimmed by 5 bases and V by 3 bases; bases with no gene match: 7. The V gene's germline CDR1 is SGHNT and CDR2 YYREEE (reference sequence). The CDR3 covers 14 residues. CDR3 DNA: TGTGCCAGCAGCTCTAGACAGGGTCGAACTGAAGCTTTCTTT. Translating gives CASSSRQGRTEAFF.

The chain employs TRBV7-2 and TRBJ1-2, with D hard to call. V lost 5 bases, J lost 5 bases, and 15 bases lay in between. The CDR3 loop spans 14 amino acids. The V gene's germline CDR1 is SGHTA and CDR2 FQGNSA. The CDR3 sequence is CASSLGRGGYGYTF. The CDR3 coding sequence is TGTGCCAGCAGCCTAGGCCGAGGCGGTTATGGCTACACCTTC. Supplemented by reference TRBV7-2 and TRBJ1-2, the full variable domain reads GAGVSQSPSNKVTEKGKDVELRCDPISGHTALYWYRQSLGQGLEFLIYFQGNSAPDKSGLPSDRFSAERTGGSVSTLTIQRTQQEDSAVYLCASSLGRGGYGYTFGSGTRLTVV.

This clone occurred once. The rearrangement uses TRBV11-2 and TRBJ2-1, with a weak D call TRBD2 (5 bases). The CDR3 consists of 14 residues. Trimming stripped 4 bases from V and 12 bases from J, with 19 bases between. Germline loops: CDR1 SGHAT, CDR2 FQNNGV. This chain's CDR3 is CASSSTRTPAGQFF. As DNA, the CDR3 is TGTGCCAGCAGCTCTACCCGGACTCCCGCCGGGCAGTTCTTC.

The rearrangement uses TRBV5-3 and TRBJ1-5; D is ambiguous. TRBV5-3 is labeled an ORF, and its function is uncertain. The CDR3 spans 14 residues. The V end was cut by 0 bases, the J end by 9 bases, with 13 bases between. The CDR3 region is CARSLAVKYPPQHF. The CDR3 nucleotides are TGTGCCAGAAGCTTGGCCGTCAAGTATCCGCCCCAGCATTTT.

This clone was detected a few times. The chain employs TRBV19 and TRBJ1-1; 11 bases match TRBD1. Germline trimming cut 4 bases from V and 5 bases from J; bases unmatched to any gene: 6. Germline V lookup: CDR1 LNHDA, CDR2 SQIVND (reference sequence). This CDR3 is built from 15 residues. CDR3 sequence reads: CASSTRTGGGTEAFF. The CDR3 DNA is TGTGCCAGTAGTACTCGGACAGGGGGCGGAACTGAAGCTTTCTTT.

V and J are TRBV2 and TRBJ1-4, with TRBD1 as a possible D gene (5 bases). This CDR3 region has 15 residues. Germline V gene lookup returns CDR1 SNHLY and CDR2 FYNNEI. V was cut by 6 bases and J by 0 bases, with 11 bases left in between. The CDR3 region is CASSLLQATNEKLFF. CDR3 in DNA: TGTGCCAGCAGCCTACTACAGGCAACTAATGAAAAACTGTTTTTT. The entire variable domain, with the rest obtained from reference TRBV2 and TRBJ1-4, is as follows: EPEVTQTPSHQVTQMGQEVILRCVPISNHLYFYWYRQILGQKVEFLVSFYNNEISEKSEIFDDQFSVERPDGSNFTLKIRSTKLEDSAMYFCASSLLQATNEKLFFGSGTQLSVL.

This chain uses TRBV2 with TRBJ2-1; possible D gene TRBD2, 5 bases. Germline assignment: CDR1 SNHLY and CDR2 FYNNEI. This CDR3 is 13 amino acids long. The ends were cut back, 9 bases at V and 9 bases at J, with 18 bases in the middle. CDR3 in DNA: TGTGCCAGAAACGCCCTTATAGAGGGTGAGCAGTTCTTC. It yields the protein CARNALIEGEQFF.

V and J are TRBV21-1 and TRBJ2-1; the D segment call TRBD2 is taken from the table without a DNA check. TRBV21-1 is noted as a pseudogene. This CDR3 has 16 residues. The CDR3 spells CASRVWIAHSDNEQFF. In DNA form, the CDR3 reads TGTGCCAGCAGGGTATGGATAGCCCATTCCGACAATGAGCAGTTCTTC.

This clone was seen only a few times. The chain carries TRBV9 and TRBJ1-2; 11 nucleotides agree with TRBD1. This CDR3 has 14 residues. From germline, CDR1 is SGDLS and CDR2 YYNGEE. The trim removed 3 bases at V and 3 bases at J, leaving 1 base unmatched. The CDR3 reads CASSAGQGDYGYTF. CDR3 DNA sequence: TGTGCCAGCAGCGCGGGACAGGGGGACTATGGCTACACCTTC. Full variable domain (remainder filled in from reference TRBV9 and TRBJ1-2): DSGVTQTPKHLITATGQRVTLRCSPRSGDLSVYWYQQSLDQGLQFLIQYYNGEERAKGNILERFSAQQFPDLHSELNLSSLELGDSALYFCASSAGQGDYGYTFGSGTRLTVV.

This clone was found a few times. This chain joins TRBV6-1 and TRBJ1-2; 8 bases fit TRBD1. This CDR3 has 14 residues. From germline, CDR1 is MNHNS and CDR2 SASEGT. Trimming took 6 bases from V and 5 from J; bases not matched to a gene: 8. As DNA, the CDR3 is TGTGCCAGCAGAGGAGAGACAGGGGCATATGGCTACACCTTC. This encodes CASRGETGAYGYTF.

This sequence joins TRBV10-3 and TRBJ1-1; tentatively, D is TRBD1 (6 bases). From germline, CDR1 is ENHRY and CDR2 SYGVKD. CDR3 length equals 15 residues. V was clipped by 3 bases and J by 1 base, with 12 bases between them. The CDR3 region is CAISDHGGRNTEAFF. The CDR3 DNA reads TGTGCCATCAGTGATCACGGGGGCCGGAACACTGAAGCTTTCTTT.

This rearrangement joins TRBV18 to TRBJ2-3; D unclear. Germline CDR1 is KGHSH and CDR2 is LQKENI. Trimming shortened V by 1 base and J by 1 base, and 3 bases separated the two germline ends. The CDR3 loop spans 13 amino acids. CDR3 protein: CASSPQGTDTQYF. The DNA of the CDR3 is TGTGCCAGCTCACCACAGGGCACAGATACGCAGTATTTT. The variable domain in full, completed from reference TRBV18 and TRBJ2-3, reads NAGVMQNPRHLVRRRGQEARLRCSPMKGHSHVYWYRQLPEEGLKFMVYLQKENIIDESGMPKERFSAEFPKEGPSILRIQQVVRGDSAAYFCASSPQGTDTQYFGPGTRLTVL.

The chain recombines TRBV5-1 with TRBJ2-5; the match to TRBD2 covers 10 bases. Germline CDR1 and CDR2: SGHRS and YFSETQ. The CDR3 is 16 amino acids. The V and J ends lost 1 base and 2 bases, in that order; junction bases with no gene match: 5. The DNA of the CDR3 is TGCGCCAGCAGCTTGCCGGGACTAGCGCGACAAGAGACCCAGTACTTC. Protein product: CASSLPGLARQETQYF.

Within the sample, this clone is medium-sized. V gene TRBV28 combines with J gene TRBJ1-2; no clear D gene. V was pared by 8 bases and J by 0 bases, with 10 bases between. Germline V lookup: CDR1 MDHEN, CDR2 SYDVKM. CDR3 length: 13 residues. The CDR3 spells CASYFTANYGYTF. The CDR3 DNA sequence: TGTGCCAGCTATTTCACAGCTAACTATGGCTACACCTTC.

In its sample, this clone was seen once. This chain uses TRBV4-3 with TRBJ1-1; D unresolved. Germline V lookup: CDR1 LGHNA, CDR2 YSLEER. There are 15 residues in the CDR3. Trimming took off 0 bases at V and 2 bases at J, with 10 bases between the two ends. The CDR3 loop is CASSQDIGPNTEAFF. The CDR3 nucleotides read TGCGCCAGCAGCCAAGATATAGGGCCAAACACTGAAGCTTTCTTT.

This clone was observed once. The chain links TRBV27 to TRBJ2-7; D may be TRBD1 (6 bases). There are 16 residues in the CDR3. The germline V and J ends were trimmed by 3 bases and 7 bases, with 22 bases remaining between them. Germline CDR1 is MNHEY and CDR2 is SMNVEV (reference sequence). DNA of the CDR3: TGTGCCAGCAGTTTCCTGAAGGGGGAAGGAACTAGAGAGCAGTACTTC. Amino acid sequence: CASSFLKGEGTREQYF.

J is TRBJ1-3 and V is TRBV19; D is undetermined. The germline V gene has CDR1 LNHDA and CDR2 SQIVND (reference sequence). The V gene lost 5 bases and the J gene lost 0 bases, with 5 bases spanning the gap. The CDR3 runs to 13 residues. The CDR3 sequence is CASSGFSGNTIYF. CDR3 sequence (DNA): TGTGCCAGTAGTGGATTCTCTGGAAACACCATATATTTT. Looking up the rest from reference TRBV19 and TRBJ1-3 gives the full variable domain: DGGITQSPKYLFRKEGQNVTLSCEQNLNHDAMYWYRQDPGQGLRLIYYSQIVNDFQKGDIAEGYSVSREKKESFPLTVTSAQKNPTAFYLCASSGFSGNTIYFGEGSWLTVV.

This clone was detected only once. The J gene is TRBJ2-3, the V gene TRBV7-9; TRBD2 is a possible D gene (6 bases). Germline V gene data show CDR1 as SEHNR and CDR2 as FQNEAQ (reference sequence). Trimming shortened V by 6 bases and J by 1 base, and 8 bases separated the two germline ends. This CDR3 is built from 13 residues. CDR3 in amino acids: CASSASGTDTQYF. The CDR3 bases are TGTGCCAGCAGTGCTAGCGGCACAGATACGCAGTATTTT.

J is TRBJ2-7 and V is TRBV7-2; the D call may be TRBD1 or TRBD2 (5 bases each). The V gene's germline CDR1 is SGHTA and CDR2 FQGNSA. The CDR3 spans 14 residues. The V end lost 3 bases, the J end lost 1 base, and 10 bases lay between the germline ends. CDR3 sequence reads: CASSLWGSSYEQYF. The CDR3 DNA is TGTGCCAGCAGCTTGTGGGGGAGTTCCTACGAGCAGTACTTC.

This chain links TRBV2 with TRBJ1-1; possibly TRBD1 for D (5 bases). V gave up 6 bases and J gave up 4 bases, with 21 bases separating them. The CDR3 is made up of 16 amino acids. Germline V gives CDR1 SNHLY, CDR2 FYNNEI. The CDR3 nucleotides are TGTGCCAGCAGACCCCCAGGGAATCCGGGGCGCACTGAAGCTTTCTTT. Protein: CASRPPGNPGRTEAFF.